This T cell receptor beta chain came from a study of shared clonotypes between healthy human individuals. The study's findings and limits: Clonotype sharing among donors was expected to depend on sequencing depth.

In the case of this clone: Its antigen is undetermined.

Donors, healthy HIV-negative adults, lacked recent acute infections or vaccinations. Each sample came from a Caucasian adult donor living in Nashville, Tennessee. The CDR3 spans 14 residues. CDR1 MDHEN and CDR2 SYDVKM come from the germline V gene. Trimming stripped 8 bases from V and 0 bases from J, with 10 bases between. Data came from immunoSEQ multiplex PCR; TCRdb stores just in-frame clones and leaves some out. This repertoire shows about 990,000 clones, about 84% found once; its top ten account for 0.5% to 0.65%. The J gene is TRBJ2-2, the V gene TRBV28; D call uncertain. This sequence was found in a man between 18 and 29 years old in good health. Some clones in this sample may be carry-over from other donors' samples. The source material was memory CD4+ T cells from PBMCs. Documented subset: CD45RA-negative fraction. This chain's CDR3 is CASSLGSNTGELFF. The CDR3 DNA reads TGTGCCAGCTCGTTAGGGTCGAACACCGGGGAGCTGTTTTTT.